The clone carrying this T cell receptor (delta chain) was seen repeatedly, ten times or more. Germline V gives CDR1 TSWWSYY, CDR2 QGS. The CDR3 spans 18 residues. V was clipped by 1 base and J by 9 bases; unmatched bases: 19. This sample is drawn from a study of γδ T cells in repeated Plasmodium falciparum infection. Bulk repertoires came from Vgamma9/Vdelta2+ or Vdelta2-negative gammadelta T cells flow-sorted from PBMC. TCRdb re-called the multiplex PCR reads through CATT. The table has about 57,000 delta-chain clones, around 1.5% seen once. Material: gamma-delta T cells from blood. The sequence was obtained from a pool of human donors (malaria-infected and uninfected, not separated). The rearrangement uses TRDV1 and TRDJ1; 8 nucleotides align to TRDD3. CDR3: CALGEPLWVTGGPDELIF. CDR3 sequence (DNA): TGTGCTCTTGGGGAACCCCTCTGGGTTACTGGGGGTCCAGATGAACTCATCTTT.